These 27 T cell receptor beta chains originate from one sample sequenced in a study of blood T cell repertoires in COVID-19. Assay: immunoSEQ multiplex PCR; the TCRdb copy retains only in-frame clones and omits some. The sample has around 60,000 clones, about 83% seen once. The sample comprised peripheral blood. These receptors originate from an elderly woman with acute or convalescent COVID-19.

The CDR3 DNA is TGTGCCAGCAGCTTACGCGGGTGGGCGAACACTGAAGCTTTCTTT. Amino acid sequence: CASSLRGWANTEAFF. V is TRBV7-8 and J is TRBJ1-1; D gene ambiguous. The CDR3 is made up of 15 amino acids. Germline V CDR1 and CDR2: SGHVS, FQNEAQ. The V gene lost 2 bases and the J gene lost 1 base, with 11 bases spanning the gap.

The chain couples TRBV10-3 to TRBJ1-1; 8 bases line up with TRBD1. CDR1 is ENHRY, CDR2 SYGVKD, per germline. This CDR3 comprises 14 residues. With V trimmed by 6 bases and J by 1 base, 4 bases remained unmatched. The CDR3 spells CAISPGQENTEAFF. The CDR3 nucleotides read TGTGCCATCAGCCCGGGACAGGAGAACACTGAAGCTTTCTTT.

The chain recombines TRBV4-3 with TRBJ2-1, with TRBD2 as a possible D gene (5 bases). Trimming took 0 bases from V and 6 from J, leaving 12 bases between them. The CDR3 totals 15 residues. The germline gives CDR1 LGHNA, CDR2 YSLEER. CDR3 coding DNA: TGCGCCAGCAGCCAAGATCTGGGTCGGGGCAATGAGCAGTTCTTC. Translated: CASSQDLGRGNEQFF.

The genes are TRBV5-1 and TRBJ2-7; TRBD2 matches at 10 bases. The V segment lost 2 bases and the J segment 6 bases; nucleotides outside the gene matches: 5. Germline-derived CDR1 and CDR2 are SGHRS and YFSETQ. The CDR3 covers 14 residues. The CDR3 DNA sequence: TGCGCCAGCAGCTTAGCGGGAGGGGCGGCCGAGCAGTACTTC. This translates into CASSLAGGAAEQYF.

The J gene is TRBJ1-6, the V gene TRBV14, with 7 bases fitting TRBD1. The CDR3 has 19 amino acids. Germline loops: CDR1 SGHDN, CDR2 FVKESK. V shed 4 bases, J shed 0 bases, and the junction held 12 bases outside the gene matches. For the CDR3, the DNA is TGTGCCAGCAGCCCTGGACAGGATTCGGGGAGCTCCTATAATTCACCCCTCCACTTT. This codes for CASSPGQDSGSSYNSPLHF. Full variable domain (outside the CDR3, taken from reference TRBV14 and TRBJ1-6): EAGVTQFPSHSVIEKGQTVTLRCDPISGHDNLYWYRRVMGKEIKFLLHFVKESKQDESGMPNNRFLAERTGGTYSTLKVQPAELEDSGVYFCASSPGQDSGSSYNSPLHFGNGTRLTVT.

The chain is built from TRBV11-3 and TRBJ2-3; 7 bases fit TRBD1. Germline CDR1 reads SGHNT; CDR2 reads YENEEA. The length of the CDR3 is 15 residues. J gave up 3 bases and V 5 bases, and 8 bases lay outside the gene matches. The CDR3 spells CASSRTGARTDTQYF. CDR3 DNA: TGTGCCAGCAGCCGCACAGGGGCCCGGACAGATACGCAGTATTTT.

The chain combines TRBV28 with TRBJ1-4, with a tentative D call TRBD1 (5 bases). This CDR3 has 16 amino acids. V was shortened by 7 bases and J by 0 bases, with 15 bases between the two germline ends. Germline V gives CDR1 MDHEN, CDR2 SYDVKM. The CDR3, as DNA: TGTGCCAGCACCCTCGGGGGATCCGCAACTAATGAAAAACTGTTTTTT. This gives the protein CASTLGGSATNEKLFF. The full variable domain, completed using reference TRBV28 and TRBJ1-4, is DVKVTQSSRYLVKRTGEKVFLECVQDMDHENMFWYRQDPGLGLRLIYFSYDVKMKEKGDIPEGYSVSREKKERFSLILESASTNQTSMYLCASTLGGSATNEKLFFGSGTQLSVL.

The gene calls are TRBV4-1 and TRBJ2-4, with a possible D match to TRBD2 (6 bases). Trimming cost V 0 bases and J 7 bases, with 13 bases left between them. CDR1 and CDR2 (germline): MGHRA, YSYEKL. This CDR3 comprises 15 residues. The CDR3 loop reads CASSQESGVGNIQYF. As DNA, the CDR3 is TGCGCCAGCAGCCAAGAATCGGGGGTGGGGAACATTCAGTACTTC.

CDR3 DNA: TGCAGTGCCAGTCTTCCGTACAATGAGCAGTTCTTC. It yields the protein CSASLPYNEQFF. The chain has TRBV20-1 and TRBJ2-1; D not resolved. Looked up from germline, CDR1 is DFQATT and CDR2 is SNEGSKA (reference sequence). The CDR3 contains 12 residues. Trimming took off 6 bases at V and 4 bases at J, with 10 bases between the two ends.

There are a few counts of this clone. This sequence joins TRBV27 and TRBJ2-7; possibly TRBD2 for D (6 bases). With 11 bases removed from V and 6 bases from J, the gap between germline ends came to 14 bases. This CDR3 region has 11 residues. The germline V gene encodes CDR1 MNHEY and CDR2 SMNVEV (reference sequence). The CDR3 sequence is CAGGWPPEQYF. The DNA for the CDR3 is TGTGCCGGAGGGTGGCCGCCCGAGCAGTACTTC.

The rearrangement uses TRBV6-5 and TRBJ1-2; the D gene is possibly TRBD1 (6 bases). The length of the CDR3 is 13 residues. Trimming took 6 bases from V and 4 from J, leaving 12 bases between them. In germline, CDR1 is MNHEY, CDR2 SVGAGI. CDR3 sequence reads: CASSRGQLYGYTF. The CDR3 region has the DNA TGTGCCAGCAGCCGCGGACAGCTCTATGGCTACACCTTC.

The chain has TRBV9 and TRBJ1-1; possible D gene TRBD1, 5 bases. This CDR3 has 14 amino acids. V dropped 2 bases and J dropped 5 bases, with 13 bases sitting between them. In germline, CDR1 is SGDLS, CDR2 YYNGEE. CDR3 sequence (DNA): TGTGCCAGCAGCGTTCGCCCGGAGGGGACTGAAGCTTTCTTT. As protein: CASSVRPEGTEAFF.

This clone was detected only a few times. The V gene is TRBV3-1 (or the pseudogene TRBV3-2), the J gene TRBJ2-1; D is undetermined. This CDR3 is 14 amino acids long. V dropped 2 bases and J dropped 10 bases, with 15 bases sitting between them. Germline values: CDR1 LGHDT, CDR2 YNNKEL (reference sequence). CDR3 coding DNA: TGTGCCAGCAGCCAAATCCCCCAGCAGAGGGAGCAGTTCTTC. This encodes CASSQIPQQREQFF.

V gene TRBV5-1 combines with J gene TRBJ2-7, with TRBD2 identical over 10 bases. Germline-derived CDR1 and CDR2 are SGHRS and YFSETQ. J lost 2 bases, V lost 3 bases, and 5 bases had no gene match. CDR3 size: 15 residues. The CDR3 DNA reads TGCGCCAGCAGCTCCTTACTAGCGGGAACCTACGAGCAGTACTTC. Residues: CASSSLLAGTYEQYF.

In DNA form, the CDR3 reads TGCGCCAGCAGCACTGACGGGGAAGAGACCCAGTACTTC. This encodes CASSTDGEETQYF. The gene calls are TRBV5-1 and TRBJ2-5, with D possibly TRBD2 on 5 matching bases. V was cut by 4 bases and J by 3 bases, with 10 bases left in between. Germline V CDR1 and CDR2: SGHRS, YFSETQ. CDR3 length equals 13 residues.

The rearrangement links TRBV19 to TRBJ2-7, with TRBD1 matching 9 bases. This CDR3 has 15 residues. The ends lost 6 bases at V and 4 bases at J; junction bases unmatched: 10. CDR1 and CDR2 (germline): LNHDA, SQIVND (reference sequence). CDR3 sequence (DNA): TGTGCCAGTAGATACCGGGACAGGGTGAGTTACGAGCAGTACTTC. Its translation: CASRYRDRVSYEQYF.

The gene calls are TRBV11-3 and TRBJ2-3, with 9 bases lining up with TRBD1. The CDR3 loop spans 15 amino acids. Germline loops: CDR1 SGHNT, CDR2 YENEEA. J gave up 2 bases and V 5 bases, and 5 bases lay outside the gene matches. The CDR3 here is CASSLGDRDTDTQYF. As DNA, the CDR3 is TGTGCCAGCAGCCTTGGGGACAGGGACACAGATACGCAGTATTTT.

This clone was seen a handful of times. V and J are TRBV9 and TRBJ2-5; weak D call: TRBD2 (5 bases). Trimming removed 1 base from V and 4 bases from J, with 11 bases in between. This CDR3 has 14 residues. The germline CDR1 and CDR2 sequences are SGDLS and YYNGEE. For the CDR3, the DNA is TGTGCCAGCAGCGTAAGGCCCGAGGGAGAGACCCAGTACTTC. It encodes CASSVRPEGETQYF.

CDR3 bases: TGTGCCAGTAGTATGAGCGGGGGGCCTAACAATGAGCAGTTCTTC. It codes for CASSMSGGPNNEQFF. The chain employs TRBV19 and TRBJ2-1; 9 bases line up with TRBD2. The CDR3 totals 15 residues. Trimming cost V 3 bases and J 5 bases; bases outside gene matches: 5. Germline-derived CDR1 and CDR2 are LNHDA and SQIVND (reference sequence).

CDR3 in amino acids: CASSLSPSGTRDEQFF. CDR3 sequence (DNA): TGTGCCAGCAGTTTATCGCCTAGCGGGACCCGTGACGAGCAGTTCTTC. The J gene is TRBJ2-1, the V gene TRBV27; TRBD2 matches 9 bases. The V gene end was trimmed by 0 bases and the J gene end by 10 bases; junction bases not matched to a gene: 10. The CDR3 spans 16 residues. In germline, CDR1 is MNHEY, CDR2 SMNVEV (reference sequence).

CDR3 nucleotides: TGTGCCAGCAGCTTTTCGGGAGGGCCTACAGATACGCAGTATTTT. Amino acids: CASSFSGGPTDTQYF. The chain carries TRBV7-8 and TRBJ2-3; TRBD2 agrees at 8 bases. This CDR3 comprises 15 residues. V lost 3 bases, J lost 3 bases, and 5 bases stayed unmatched. CDR1 SGHVS and CDR2 FQNEAQ come from the germline V gene.

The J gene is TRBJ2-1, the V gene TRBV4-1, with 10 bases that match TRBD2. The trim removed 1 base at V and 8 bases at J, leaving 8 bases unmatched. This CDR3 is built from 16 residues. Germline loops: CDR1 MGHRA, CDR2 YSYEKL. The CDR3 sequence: CASSQVPSGSMDEQFF. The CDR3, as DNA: TGCGCCAGCAGCCAAGTTCCTAGCGGGAGTATGGATGAGCAGTTCTTC.

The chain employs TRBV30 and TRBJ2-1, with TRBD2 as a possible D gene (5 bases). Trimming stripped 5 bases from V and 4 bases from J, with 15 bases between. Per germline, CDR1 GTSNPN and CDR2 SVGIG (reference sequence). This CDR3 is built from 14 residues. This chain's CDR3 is CAWVPGNSYNEQFF. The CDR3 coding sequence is TGTGCCTGGGTCCCGGGGAATTCTTACAATGAGCAGTTCTTC.

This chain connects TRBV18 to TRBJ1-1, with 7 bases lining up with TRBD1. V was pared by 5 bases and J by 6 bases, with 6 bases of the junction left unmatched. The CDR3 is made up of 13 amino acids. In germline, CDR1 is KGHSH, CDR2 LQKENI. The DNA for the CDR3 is TGTGCCAGCTCAGCGTCCAGGGGGTCTGAAGCTTTCTTT. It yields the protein CASSASRGSEAFF.

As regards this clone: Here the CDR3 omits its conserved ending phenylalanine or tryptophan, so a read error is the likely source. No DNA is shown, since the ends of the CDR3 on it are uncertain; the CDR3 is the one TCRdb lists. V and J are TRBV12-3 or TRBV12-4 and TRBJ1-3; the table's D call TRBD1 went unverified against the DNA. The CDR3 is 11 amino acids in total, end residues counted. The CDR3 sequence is CASSWDREVTL.

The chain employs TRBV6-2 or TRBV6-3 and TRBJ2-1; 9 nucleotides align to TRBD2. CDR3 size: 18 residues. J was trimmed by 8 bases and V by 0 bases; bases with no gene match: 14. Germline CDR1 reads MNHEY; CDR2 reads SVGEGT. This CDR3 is CASSYSSLAGAWGDEQFF. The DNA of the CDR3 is TGTGCCAGCAGTTACTCGAGTTTAGCGGGGGCCTGGGGGGATGAGCAGTTCTTC.

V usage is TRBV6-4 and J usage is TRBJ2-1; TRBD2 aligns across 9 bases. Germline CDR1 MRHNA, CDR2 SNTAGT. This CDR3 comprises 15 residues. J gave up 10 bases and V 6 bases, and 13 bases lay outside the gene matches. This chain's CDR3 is CASSLTLAGLGEQFF. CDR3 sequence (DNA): TGTGCCAGCAGCCTAACCCTAGCGGGATTGGGGGAGCAGTTCTTC.